Presented here are 3 T cell receptor beta chains from one specimen sequenced in a study of T-cell memory formation after mild COVID-19. In TCRdb, the 5' RACE reads were re-called with MiXCR into one record per CDR3 protein. This table has under 250,000 distinct CDR3 sequences, approximately 15% appearing once. The material sequenced was PBMCs or a T cell subset sorted from them (not recorded which). Receptors originate from an adult woman who had mild COVID-19 (a few samples of this study predate the infection). Cell type and time point are not known.

V and J are TRBV12-3 or TRBV12-4 and TRBJ2-1; 7 bases align to TRBD2. The trim removed 3 bases at V and 15 bases at J, leaving 14 bases unmatched. This CDR3 has 14 amino acids. The CDR3 bases are TGTGCCAGCAGTTTGGACCCCTTAGCGGGTCTAGGGTTCTTC. It translates to CASSLDPLAGLGFF.

This rearrangement joins TRBV6-2 or TRBV6-3 to TRBJ2-4, with 9 positions matching TRBD2. The CDR3 extends over 15 amino acids. Germline CDR1 MNHEY, CDR2 SVGEGT. V was pared by 5 bases and J by 7 bases, with 9 bases of the junction left unmatched. CDR3 nucleotide sequence: TGTGCCAGCAGTCTCGCGGGAGGGCCTGGGAACATTCAGTACTTC. Translated: CASSLAGGPGNIQYF.

This clonotype was counted between two and nine times. V and J are TRBV27 and TRBJ1-4, with 7 bases matching TRBD1. This CDR3 is 14 amino acids long. CDR1 is MNHEY, CDR2 SMNVEV, per germline (reference sequence). V was pared by 6 bases and J by 5 bases, with 6 bases of the junction left unmatched. CDR3 DNA: TGTGCCAGCAGAAGCCGGGACAGAAATGAAAAACTGTTTTTT. It yields the protein CASRSRDRNEKLFF. Full variable domain (rest looked up from reference TRBV27 and TRBJ1-4): EAQVTQNPRYLITVTGKKLTVTCSQNMNHEYMSWYRQDPGLGLRQIYYSMNVEVTDKGDVPEGYKVSRKEKRNFPLILESPSPNQTSLYFCASRSRDRNEKLFFGSGTQLSVL.